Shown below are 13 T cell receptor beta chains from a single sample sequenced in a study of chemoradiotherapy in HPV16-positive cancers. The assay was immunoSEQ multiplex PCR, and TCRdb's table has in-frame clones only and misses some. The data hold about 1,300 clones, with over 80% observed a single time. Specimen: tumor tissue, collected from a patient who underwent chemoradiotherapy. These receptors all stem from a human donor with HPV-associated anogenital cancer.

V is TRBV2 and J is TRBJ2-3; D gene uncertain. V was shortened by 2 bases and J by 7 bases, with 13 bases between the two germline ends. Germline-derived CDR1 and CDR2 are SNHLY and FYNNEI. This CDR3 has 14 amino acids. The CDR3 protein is CASSETAFIHTQYF. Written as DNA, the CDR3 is TGTGCCAGCAGTGAAACCGCTTTCATCCATACGCAGTATTTT.

The DNA for the CDR3 is TGTGCCACCAGCAGTTGGTTATCAGAGAACACTGAAGCTTTCTTT. The encoded protein is CATSSWLSENTEAFF. The chain combines TRBV15 with TRBJ1-1; D is ambiguous. The length of the CDR3 is 15 residues. The germline V gene has CDR1 LNHNV and CDR2 YYDKDF (reference sequence). Trimming pared 3 bases from V and 1 base from J, leaving 12 bases between.

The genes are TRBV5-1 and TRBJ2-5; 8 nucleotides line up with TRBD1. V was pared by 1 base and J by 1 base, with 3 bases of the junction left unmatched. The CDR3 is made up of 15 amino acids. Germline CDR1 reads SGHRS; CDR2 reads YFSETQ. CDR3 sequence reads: CASSLNTGGQETQYF. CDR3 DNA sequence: TGCGCCAGCAGCTTGAACACAGGGGGCCAAGAGACCCAGTACTTC.

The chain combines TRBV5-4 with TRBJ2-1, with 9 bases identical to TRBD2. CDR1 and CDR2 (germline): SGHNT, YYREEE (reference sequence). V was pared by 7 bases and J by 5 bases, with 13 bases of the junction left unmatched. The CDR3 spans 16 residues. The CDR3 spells CASGAGGAGGDNEQFF. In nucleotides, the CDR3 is TGTGCCAGCGGTGCAGGGGGAGCGGGAGGCGACAATGAGCAGTTCTTC.

The CDR3 loop is CATSRGGFQTQEKLFF. The CDR3 DNA reads TGTGCCACCAGCAGAGGGGGTTTCCAGACGCAGGAAAAACTGTTTTTT. The V call is TRBV15, the J call TRBJ1-4, with D unresolved. V shed 1 base and J shed 8 bases, with 17 bases lying between them. Germline CDR1 LNHNV, CDR2 YYDKDF (reference sequence). This CDR3 is 16 amino acids long.

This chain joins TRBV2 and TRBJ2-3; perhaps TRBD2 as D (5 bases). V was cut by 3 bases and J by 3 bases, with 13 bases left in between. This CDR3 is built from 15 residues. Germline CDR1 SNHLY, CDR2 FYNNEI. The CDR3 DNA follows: TGTGCCAGCAGTGATCCGGGGTTCGGAACAGATACGCAGTATTTT. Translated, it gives CASSDPGFGTDTQYF. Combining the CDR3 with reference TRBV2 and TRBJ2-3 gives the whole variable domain EPEVTQTPSHQVTQMGQEVILRCVPISNHLYFYWYRQILGQKVEFLVSFYNNEISEKSEIFDDQFSVERPDGSNFTLKIRSTKLEDSAMYFCASSDPGFGTDTQYFGPGTRLTVL.

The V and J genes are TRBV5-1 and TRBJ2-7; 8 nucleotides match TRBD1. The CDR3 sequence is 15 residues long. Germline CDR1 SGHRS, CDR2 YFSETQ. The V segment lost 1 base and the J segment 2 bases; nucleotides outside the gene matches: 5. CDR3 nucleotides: TGCGCCAGCAGCTTGTTTTGGGACAGGCCCTACGAGCAGTACTTC. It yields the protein CASSLFWDRPYEQYF.

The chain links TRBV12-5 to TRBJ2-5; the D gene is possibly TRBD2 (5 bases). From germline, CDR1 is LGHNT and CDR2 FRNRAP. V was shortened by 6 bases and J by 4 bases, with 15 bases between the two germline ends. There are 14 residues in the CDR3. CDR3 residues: CASGRGLPLETQYF. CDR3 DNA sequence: TGTGCTAGTGGACGCGGGCTACCCTTAGAGACCCAGTACTTC.

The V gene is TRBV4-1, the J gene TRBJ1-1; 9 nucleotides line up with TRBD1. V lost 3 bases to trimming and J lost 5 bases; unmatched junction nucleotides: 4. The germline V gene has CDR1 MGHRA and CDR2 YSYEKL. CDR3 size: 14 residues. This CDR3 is CASSQTDRGTEAFF. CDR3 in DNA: TGCGCCAGCAGCCAGACCGACAGGGGGACTGAAGCTTTCTTT.

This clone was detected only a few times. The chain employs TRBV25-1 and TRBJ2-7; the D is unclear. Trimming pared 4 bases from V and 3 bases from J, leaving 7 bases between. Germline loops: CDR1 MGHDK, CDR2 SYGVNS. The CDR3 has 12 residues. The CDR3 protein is CASSGTFYEQYF. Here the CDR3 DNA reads TGTGCCAGCAGTGGAACCTTCTACGAGCAGTACTTC.

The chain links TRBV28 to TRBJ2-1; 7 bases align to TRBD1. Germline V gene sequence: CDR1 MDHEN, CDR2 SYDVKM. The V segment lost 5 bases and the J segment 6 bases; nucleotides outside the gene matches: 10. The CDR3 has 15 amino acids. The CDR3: CASSHATTGINEQFF. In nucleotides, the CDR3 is TGTGCCAGCAGTCACGCAACGACAGGGATCAATGAGCAGTTCTTC.

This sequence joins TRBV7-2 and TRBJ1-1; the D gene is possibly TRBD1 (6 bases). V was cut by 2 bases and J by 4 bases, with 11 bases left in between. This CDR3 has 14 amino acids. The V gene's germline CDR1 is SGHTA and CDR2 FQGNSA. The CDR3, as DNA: TGTGCCAGCAGCTTACACACAGGGCTCACTGAAGCTTTCTTT. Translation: CASSLHTGLTEAFF.

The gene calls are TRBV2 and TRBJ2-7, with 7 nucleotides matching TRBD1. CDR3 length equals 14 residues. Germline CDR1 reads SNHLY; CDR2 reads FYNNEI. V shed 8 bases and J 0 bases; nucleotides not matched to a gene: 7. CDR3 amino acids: CASDPGTASYEQYF. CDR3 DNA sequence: TGTGCCAGCGACCCCGGGACAGCCTCCTACGAGCAGTACTTC. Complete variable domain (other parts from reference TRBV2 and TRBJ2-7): EPEVTQTPSHQVTQMGQEVILRCVPISNHLYFYWYRQILGQKVEFLVSFYNNEISEKSEIFDDQFSVERPDGSNFTLKIRSTKLEDSAMYFCASDPGTASYEQYFGPGTRLTVT.